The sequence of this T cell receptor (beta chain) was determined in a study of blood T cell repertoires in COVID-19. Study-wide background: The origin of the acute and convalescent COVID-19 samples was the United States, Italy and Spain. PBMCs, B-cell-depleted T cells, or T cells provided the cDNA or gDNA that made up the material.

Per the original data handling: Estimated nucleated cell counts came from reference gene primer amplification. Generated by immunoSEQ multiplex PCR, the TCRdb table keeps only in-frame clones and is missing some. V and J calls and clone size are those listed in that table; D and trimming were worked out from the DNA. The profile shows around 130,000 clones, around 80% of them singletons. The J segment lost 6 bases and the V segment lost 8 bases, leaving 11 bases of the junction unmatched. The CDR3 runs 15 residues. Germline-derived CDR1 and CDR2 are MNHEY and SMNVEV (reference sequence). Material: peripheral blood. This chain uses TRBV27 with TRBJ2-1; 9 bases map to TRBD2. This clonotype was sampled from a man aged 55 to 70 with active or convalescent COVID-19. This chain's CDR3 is CASGLALAGPNEQFF. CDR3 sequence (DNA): TGTGCCAGCGGACTTGCGCTAGCGGGACCCAATGAGCAGTTCTTC.